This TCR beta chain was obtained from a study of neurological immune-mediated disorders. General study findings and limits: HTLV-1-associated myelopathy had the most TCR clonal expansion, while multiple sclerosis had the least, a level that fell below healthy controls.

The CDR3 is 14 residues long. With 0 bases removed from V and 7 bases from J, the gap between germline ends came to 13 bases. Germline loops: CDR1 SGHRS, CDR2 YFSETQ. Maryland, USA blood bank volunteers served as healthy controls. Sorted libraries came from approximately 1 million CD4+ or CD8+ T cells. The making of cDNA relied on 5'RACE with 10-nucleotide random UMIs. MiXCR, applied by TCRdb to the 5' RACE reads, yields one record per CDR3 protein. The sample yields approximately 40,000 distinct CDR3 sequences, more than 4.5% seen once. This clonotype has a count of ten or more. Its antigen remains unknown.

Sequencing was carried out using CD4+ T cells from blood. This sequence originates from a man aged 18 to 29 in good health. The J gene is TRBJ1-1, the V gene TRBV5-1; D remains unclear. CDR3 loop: CASSLGGEVGEAFF. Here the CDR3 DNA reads TGCGCCAGCAGCTTGGGTGGGGAAGTGGGTGAAGCTTTCTTT. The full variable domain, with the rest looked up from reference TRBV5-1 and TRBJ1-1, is KAGVTQTPRYLIKTRGQQVTLSCSPISGHRSVSWYQQTPGQGLQFLFEYFSETQRNKGNFPGRFSGRQFSNSRSEMNVSTLELGDSALYLCASSLGGEVGEAFFGQGTRLTVV.